The present TCR beta chain was sequenced within a study of OX40 agonist ivuxolimab in advanced cancers. In the study overall: Two patients with cutaneous melanoma and one with hepatocellular carcinoma, three in total, showed partial responses. General study results and limits: The work left the antigen specificity of expanded peripheral T cells undetermined. Clonal expansion among partial responders at 0.1-3.0 mg/kg ranked near the lowest.

V dropped 10 bases and J dropped 4; count of bases not matched to a gene: 7. Per the germline V gene, CDR1 is SNHLY and CDR2 is FYNNEI. The CDR3 runs 13 residues. A remark on this clone: Its antigen is undetermined.

Profiled with immunoSEQ multiplex PCR; TCRdb holds only in-frame clones, not every one. This repertoire shows around 69,000 clones, roughly 87% found once; its top ten account for about 3.4%. This TCR came from an adult with an advanced solid tumor such as melanoma, head and neck, liver or kidney cancer. The sample was CD4+ or CD8+ T cells sorted from blood, taken in a trial of the OX40 agonist ivuxolimab. The chain employs TRBV2 and TRBJ1-5, with 7 bases aligning to TRBD1. The CDR3 coding sequence is TGTGCCACAAGGGGACAGCCAAATCAGCCCCAGCATTTT. Protein: CATRGQPNQPQHF.